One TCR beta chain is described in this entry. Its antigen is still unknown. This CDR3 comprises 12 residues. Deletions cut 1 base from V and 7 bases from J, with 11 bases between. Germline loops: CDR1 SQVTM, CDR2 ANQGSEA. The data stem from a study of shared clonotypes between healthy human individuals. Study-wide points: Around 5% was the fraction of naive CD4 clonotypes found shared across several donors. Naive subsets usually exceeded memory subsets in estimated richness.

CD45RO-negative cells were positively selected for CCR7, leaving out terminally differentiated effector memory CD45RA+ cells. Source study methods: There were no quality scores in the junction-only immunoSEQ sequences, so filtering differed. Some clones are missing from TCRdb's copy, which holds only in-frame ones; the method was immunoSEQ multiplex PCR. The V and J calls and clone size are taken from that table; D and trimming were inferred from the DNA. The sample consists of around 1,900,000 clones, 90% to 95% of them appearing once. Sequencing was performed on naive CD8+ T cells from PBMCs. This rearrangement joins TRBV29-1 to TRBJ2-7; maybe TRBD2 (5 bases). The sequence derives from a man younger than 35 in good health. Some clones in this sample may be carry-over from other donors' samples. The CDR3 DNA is TGCAGCGTTGAAGCGCCCGGCGGGGAGCAGTACTTC. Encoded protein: CSVEAPGGEQYF.